These 10 T cell receptor beta chains originate from one sample sequenced in a study of T cells in Graves' hyperthyroidism and ophthalmopathy. Authors of the study amplified TCR beta CDR3 regions from RNA transcripts. HTBI primers were used for first-round RT-PCR of the TCR CDR3. TCRdb itself ran the multiplex PCR reads through MiXCR, one entry per CDR3 protein. The repertoire includes under 750,000 distinct CDR3 sequences, roughly 20% of them detected once, and over 15% sits in the top ten. The source material was blood. Receptors were obtained from a woman in her forties or fifties with Graves' hyperthyroidism that later progressed to Graves' ophthalmopathy.

A remark on this clonotype: A clone one base away is much larger, so this may be a read error. This chain uses TRBV11-3 with TRBJ2-2; D gene uncertain. The CDR3 spans 14 residues. The V gene lost 5 bases and the J gene lost 4 bases, with 11 bases spanning the gap. The germline CDR1 and CDR2 sequences are SGHNT and YENEEA. CDR3 DNA sequence: TGTGCCAGCAGCCCCAGCTCGGGCACCGGGGAGCTGTTTTTT. It encodes CASSPSSGTGELFF. The complete variable domain, with remaining parts taken from reference TRBV11-3 and TRBJ2-2, reads EAGVVQSPRYKIIEKKQPVAFWCNPISGHNTLYWYLQNLGQGPELLIRYENEEAVDDSQLPKDRFSAERLKGVDSTLKIQPAELGDSAVYLCASSPSSGTGELFFGEGSRLTVL.

This chain joins TRBV11-2 and TRBJ2-1, with TRBD2 as a possible D gene (5 bases). Germline CDR1 reads SGHAT; CDR2 reads FQNNGV. The V gene lost 4 bases and the J gene lost 8 bases, with 12 bases spanning the gap. This CDR3 is built from 13 residues. The CDR3 DNA follows: TGTGCCAGCAGCTCCGGACTCGGATATGAGCAGTTCTTC. Encoded protein: CASSSGLGYEQFF.

There are many counts of this clonotype. The V gene is TRBV30, the J gene TRBJ1-1, with D maybe TRBD1 (5 bases). Germline CDR1 and CDR2: GTSNPN and SVGIG (reference sequence). V was clipped by 2 bases and J by 1 base, with 8 bases between them. The CDR3 is made up of 13 amino acids. Written as DNA, the CDR3 is TGTGCCTGGAGTCGGGGCAGGAACACTGAAGCTTTCTTT. Translating it yields CAWSRGRNTEAFF.

This clonotype has ten or more counts. V usage is TRBV11-2 and J usage is TRBJ2-3; the match to TRBD1 covers 7 bases. Germline CDR1 is SGHAT and CDR2 is FQNNGV. V trimming: 5 bases; J trimming: 0 bases; junction bases outside the gene matches: 11. The CDR3 consists of 17 residues. The CDR3, as DNA: TGTGCCAGCAGCAAGGGGGTTTTGGGACAGAGCACAGATACGCAGTATTTT. Residues: CASSKGVLGQSTDTQYF.

This clonotype was seen repeatedly, ten times or more. The chain links TRBV18 to TRBJ1-1; D not certain. From germline, CDR1 is KGHSH and CDR2 LQKENI. V was cut by 2 bases and J by 0 bases, with 4 bases left in between. The CDR3 is made up of 13 amino acids. The CDR3 sequence is CASSPVLNTEAFF. Here the CDR3 DNA reads TGTGCCAGCTCACCAGTCCTGAACACTGAAGCTTTCTTT.

In this sample, this clonotype turned up a few times. The J gene is TRBJ1-2, the V gene TRBV9; 8 nucleotides align to TRBD1. Unmatched junction bases numbered 8, after V lost 1 base and J lost 12 bases. Per germline, CDR1 SGDLS and CDR2 YYNGEE. This CDR3 region has 13 residues. The CDR3 nucleotides are TGTGCCAGCAGCGTAACCGGACAGGGCCAACACACCTTC. Residues: CASSVTGQGQHTF.

This clonotype occurred a few times. The genes are TRBV27 and TRBJ1-5; 8 nucleotides align to TRBD1. V was pared by 6 bases and J by 2 bases, with 6 bases of the junction left unmatched. This CDR3 has 15 residues. Germline CDR1 reads MNHEY; CDR2 reads SMNVEV (reference sequence). The CDR3 DNA follows: TGTGCCAGCAGATCGACAGGGGAAGGCAATCAGCCCCAGCATTTT. Translated, it gives CASRSTGEGNQPQHF.

This clonotype came up a few times. This chain uses TRBV15 with TRBJ1-5; D not certain. Germline V gene data show CDR1 as LNHNV and CDR2 as YYDKDF (reference sequence). CDR3 length: 18 residues. V lost 4 bases and J 7 bases, leaving 26 bases between the germline ends. CDR3 sequence reads: CATSTRPDFTAMDQPQHF. The CDR3 DNA reads as TGTGCCACCAGCACAAGACCGGATTTTACGGCTATGGACCAGCCCCAGCATTTT.

This clonotype was recorded at least ten times. J is TRBJ2-3 and V is TRBV7-3, with 11 bases aligning to TRBD2. The CDR3 is 16 amino acids. Germline trimming cut 1 base from V and 5 bases from J; bases unmatched to any gene: 5. CDR1 is SGHTA and CDR2 is FQGTGA in the germline V gene. CDR3 nucleotides: TGTGCCAGCAGCTTAAGGCTAGCGGGGGGTGGAGATACGCAGTATTTT. Translated, it gives CASSLRLAGGGDTQYF.

This clonotype was observed a few times. V usage is TRBV6-5 and J usage is TRBJ1-5; 8 bases line up with TRBD1. The CDR3 runs 18 residues. V was clipped by 0 bases and J by 0 bases; unmatched bases: 7. Germline V lookup: CDR1 MNHEY, CDR2 SVGAGI. CDR3 DNA: TGTGCCAGCAGTTACTCTCGACAGGGGCTTAATAGCAATCAGCCCCAGCATTTT. Translation gives CASSYSRQGLNSNQPQHF.